This T cell receptor beta chain emerged from a study of OX40 agonist ivuxolimab in advanced cancers. For the study at large: Patients received the agonistic anti-OX40 (CD134) antibody ivuxolimab. General study results and limits: Fewer expanded clones were found on average in CD4+ than in CD8+ T cells.

The table came from immunoSEQ multiplex PCR; TCRdb's copy has only in-frame clones and leaves some out. The sample gives fewer than 65,000 clones, 85% to 90% of which show up once; under 2.5% is in the top ten. Notes on this clone: Its antigen is undetermined.

Sequenced material: CD4+ or CD8+ T cells sorted from blood, taken in a trial of the OX40 agonist ivuxolimab. This TCR derives from an adult with an advanced solid tumor such as melanoma, head and neck, liver or kidney cancer.

CDR3 region: CASSLSDAGPYEQYF. The CDR3 DNA is TGTGCCAGCAGCTTATCCGACGCGGGACCCTACGAGCAGTACTTC. V usage is TRBV11-2 and J usage is TRBJ2-7; D might be TRBD2 (6 bases). The CDR3 totals 15 residues. V dropped 2 bases and J dropped 2 bases, with 13 bases sitting between them. Per the germline V gene, CDR1 is SGHAT and CDR2 is FQNNGV.